This T cell receptor beta chain was found in a study of technical replicates of blood from a few donors. Sequencing used immunoSEQ multiplex PCR; TCRdb keeps in-frame clones, though not all of them. Of under 85,000 clones detected, over 85% appear once; the ten largest clones hold 0.41%. The CDR3 contains 11 residues. From germline, CDR1 is GTSNPN and CDR2 SVGIG (reference sequence). Trimming cost V 1 base and J 6 bases, with 6 bases left between them. This sequence was found in a human donor in good health. The V and J genes are TRBV30 and TRBJ2-5; D unclear. The sequencing input was T cells isolated from PBMCs. The CDR3 sequence is CAWSETKTQYF. Written as DNA, the CDR3 is TGTGCCTGGAGTGAAACTAAGACCCAGTACTTC.